Listed here are 28 T cell receptor beta chains from one sample, sequenced in a study of blood T cell repertoires in COVID-19. Clones were sequenced by immunoSEQ multiplex PCR, and TCRdb holds only the in-frame ones, with some missing. The sample carries fewer than 150,000 clones, about nine tenths recorded once. Sequences were obtained from peripheral blood. These receptors all stem from a man in his forties or fifties with active or convalescent COVID-19.

The rearrangement links TRBV6-5 to TRBJ1-5; D not certain. V lost 0 bases to trimming and J lost 9 bases, with 6 bases between them. This CDR3 is built from 12 residues. CDR1 is MNHEY and CDR2 is SVGAGI in the germline V gene. For the CDR3, the DNA is TGTGCCAGCAGTTACTCGAACGGGCCCCAGCATTTT. Its translation: CASSYSNGPQHF.

This clone showed up just once. V is TRBV6-2 or TRBV6-3 and J is TRBJ1-1, with D possibly matching TRBD1 (5 bases). Per the germline V gene, CDR1 is MNHEY and CDR2 is SVGEGT. V lost 4 bases and J 5 bases, leaving 8 bases between the germline ends. The CDR3 has 12 residues. The CDR3 is CASSLAGTEAFF. Written as DNA, the CDR3 is TGTGCCAGCAGTTTGGCAGGGACTGAAGCTTTCTTT.

The chain recombines TRBV28 with TRBJ1-5; D is uncertain. Germline V lookup: CDR1 MDHEN, CDR2 SYDVKM. This CDR3 contains 15 residues. The ends were cut back, 6 bases at V and 0 bases at J, with 12 bases in the middle. The CDR3 region is CASSKQTYSNQPQHF. The DNA for the CDR3 is TGTGCCAGCAGCAAACAGACGTATAGCAATCAGCCCCAGCATTTT.

This chain connects TRBV28 to TRBJ1-1; D possibly corresponds to TRBD1 (5 bases). The germline V gene encodes CDR1 MDHEN and CDR2 SYDVKM. Trimming pared 0 bases from V and 5 bases from J, leaving 16 bases between. The CDR3 is made up of 16 amino acids. The DNA for the CDR3 is TGTGCCAGCAGTTTATGGGCGGCAGGGCAAGGAACTGAAGCTTTCTTT. Its protein is CASSLWAAGQGTEAFF.

The chain recombines TRBV28 with TRBJ1-5, with a weak D call TRBD1 (6 bases). V lost 3 bases, J lost 4 bases, and 13 bases lay in between. This CDR3 contains 15 residues. CDR1 and CDR2 (germline): MDHEN, SYDVKM. In DNA form, the CDR3 reads TGTGCCAGCAGTTTGTACAGGGCCGCTAATCAGCCCCAGCATTTT. Its translation is CASSLYRAANQPQHF.

The chain is built from TRBV6-5 and TRBJ1-5; D remains ambiguous. This CDR3 is 12 amino acids long. From germline, CDR1 is MNHEY and CDR2 SVGAGI. Trimming shortened V by 2 bases and J by 7 bases, and 6 bases separated the two germline ends. As DNA, the CDR3 is TGTGCCAGCAGTTACGAGTCCCAGCCCCAGCATTTT. As protein: CASSYESQPQHF.

This chain joins TRBV19 and TRBJ2-2; 13 bases line up with TRBD2. The CDR3 has 19 amino acids. CDR1 and CDR2 from the germline V gene are LNHDA and SQIVND (reference sequence). V lost 4 bases and J lost 1; bases outside the gene matches: 9. The CDR3 reads CASSKRAGTSGKNTGELFF. The CDR3 coding sequence is TGTGCCAGTAGTAAGAGAGCCGGGACTAGCGGGAAGAACACCGGGGAGCTGTTTTTT.

The chain joins TRBV10-1 to TRBJ1-4, with 7 bases matching TRBD1. The CDR3 spans 16 residues. Germline trimming cut 2 bases from V and 8 bases from J; bases unmatched to any gene: 11. Germline V gives CDR1 WNHNN, CDR2 SYGVQD (reference sequence). CDR3 loop: CASSEGRQGGREKLFF. The CDR3 nucleotides are TGCGCCAGCAGTGAGGGGAGACAGGGCGGTCGAGAAAAACTGTTTTTT.

The CDR3: CASTWRAGGQETQYF. CDR3 DNA sequence: TGTGCCAGCACCTGGCGGGCAGGGGGCCAAGAGACCCAGTACTTC. The chain employs TRBV7-2 and TRBJ2-5; 7 nucleotides match TRBD1. The CDR3 is 15 amino acids. With 7 bases clipped from V and 1 base from J, the junction kept 9 bases outside the gene matches. The V gene's germline CDR1 is SGHTA and CDR2 FQGNSA.

This rearrangement joins TRBV29-1 to TRBJ2-7; tentative D call: TRBD1 (6 bases). Germline CDR1 and CDR2: SQVTM and ANQGSEA. The length of the CDR3 is 14 residues. The V end lost 2 bases, the J end lost 3 bases, and 14 bases lay between the germline ends. CDR3 loop: CSVEKEDSLYEQYF. In DNA form, the CDR3 reads TGCAGCGTTGAAAAGGAGGACAGCCTCTACGAGCAGTACTTC.

This clone was detected only once. The chain couples TRBV27 to TRBJ2-3; D remains unclear. There are 16 residues in the CDR3. Trimming left V 3 bases short and J 0 bases short, with 13 bases between. Germline CDR1 MNHEY, CDR2 SMNVEV (reference sequence). This chain's CDR3 is CASSFVSLPSTDTQYF. DNA for the CDR3: TGTGCCAGCAGTTTCGTGTCACTCCCTAGCACAGATACGCAGTATTTT.

This chain joins TRBV30 and TRBJ1-5; 7 bases are shared with TRBD1. V shed 2 bases and J 6 bases; nucleotides not matched to a gene: 7. There are 14 residues in the CDR3. From germline, CDR1 is GTSNPN and CDR2 SVGIG (reference sequence). In nucleotides, the CDR3 is TGTGCCTGGAGTCTCAGGGGGACAGCTCAGCCCCAGCATTTT. Amino acid sequence: CAWSLRGTAQPQHF.

This rearrangement joins TRBV5-4 to TRBJ2-1, with D tentatively TRBD1 (7 bases). CDR3 length equals 15 residues. V dropped 3 bases and J dropped 3 bases, with 13 bases sitting between them. Looked up from germline, CDR1 is SGHNT and CDR2 is YYREEE (reference sequence). The CDR3 coding sequence is TGTGCCAGCAGCTCGAACAGGGGAGGCTACAATGAGCAGTTCTTC. It translates to CASSSNRGGYNEQFF.

The chain couples TRBV13 to TRBJ2-4; possibly TRBD2 for D (6 bases). The CDR3 runs to 18 residues. Germline lookup yields CDR1 PRHDT and CDR2 FYEKMQ (reference sequence). V lost 3 bases to trimming and J lost 1 base, with 19 bases between them. The CDR3: CASSLVAGRLLAKNIQYF. For the CDR3, the DNA is TGTGCCAGCAGCTTGGTTGCAGGGAGGCTTTTGGCCAAAAACATTCAGTACTTC. Using reference TRBV13 and TRBJ2-4 for the parts outside the CDR3, the full variable domain is AAGVIQSPRHLIKEKRETATLKCYPIPRHDTVYWYQQGPGQDPQFLISFYEKMQSDKGSIPDRFSAQQFSDYHSELNMSSLELGDSALYFCASSLVAGRLLAKNIQYFGAGTRLSVL.

The chain recombines TRBV10-2 with TRBJ1-6, with D maybe TRBD1 (5 bases). Germline V gene data show CDR1 as WSHSY and CDR2 as SAAADI. Trimming removed 3 bases at V and 10 bases at J, with 16 bases between. The CDR3 loop spans 15 amino acids. The CDR3 nucleotides are TGCGCCAGCAGTGATAGTGAGACAGTGAGGTCACCCCTCCACTTT. This encodes CASSDSETVRSPLHF.

Concerning this clone itself: Compared with germline, one end of the junction differs, possibly owing to a read error. This chain joins TRBV2 and TRBJ2-7; 12 positions agree with TRBD2. Per germline, CDR1 SNHLY and CDR2 FYNNEI. The CDR3 runs to 15 residues. CDR3 loop: CASRLTSGGTYEQCF. The CDR3 nucleotides are TGTGCCAGCAGGCTAACTAGCGGGGGGACCTACGAGCAGTGCTTC.

The CDR3 bases are TGCGCCAGCAGCCAAGATCCCCGTACAGGAGAGACCCAGTACTTC. It specifies CASSQDPRTGETQYF. This chain uses TRBV4-1 with TRBJ2-5, with D possibly TRBD1 on 5 matching bases. Trimming took off 0 bases at V and 4 bases at J, with 12 bases between the two ends. This CDR3 comprises 15 residues. CDR1 is MGHRA and CDR2 is YSYEKL in the germline V gene.

This chain connects TRBV20-1 to TRBJ2-1; 11 bases line up with TRBD2. In germline, CDR1 is DFQATT, CDR2 SNEGSKA (reference sequence). This CDR3 is built from 18 residues. J lost 4 bases, V lost 3 bases, and 14 bases had no gene match. This CDR3 is CSASDFGTSGWSYNEQFF. The CDR3 DNA reads as TGCAGTGCTAGTGACTTCGGGACTAGCGGTTGGAGTTACAATGAGCAGTTCTTC.

J is TRBJ2-3 and V is TRBV4-1; the match to TRBD2 covers 9 bases. Germline values: CDR1 MGHRA, CDR2 YSYEKL. The CDR3 covers 16 residues. J was trimmed by 1 base and V by 4 bases; bases with no gene match: 6. The CDR3, as DNA: TGCGCCAGCAGCCTATGGACTAGCGAGGGCACAGATACGCAGTATTTT. Translated, it gives CASSLWTSEGTDTQYF.

This sequence joins TRBV28 and TRBJ1-3; D gene uncertain. CDR3 size: 15 residues. Germline lookup yields CDR1 MDHEN and CDR2 SYDVKM. Trimming took 1 base from V and 1 from J, leaving 8 bases between them. The CDR3 loop reads CASSLFQNSGNTIYF. In DNA, the CDR3 is TGTGCCAGCAGTTTATTCCAGAATTCTGGAAACACCATATATTTT.

This chain links TRBV5-4 with TRBJ2-1, with 8 bases matching TRBD2. CDR3 length: 15 amino acids. J was trimmed by 5 bases and V by 2 bases; bases with no gene match: 6. Per germline, CDR1 SGHNT and CDR2 YYREEE (reference sequence). CDR3 in DNA: TGTGCCAGCAGCTTTAGCGGGAAGAGGAACAATGAGCAGTTCTTC. It translates to CASSFSGKRNNEQFF.

This sequence joins TRBV5-4 and TRBJ2-1; 8 bases align to TRBD2. Trimming removed 1 base from V and 2 bases from J; junction bases left unmatched: 2. CDR3 length: 15 amino acids. From germline, CDR1 is SGHNT and CDR2 YYREEE (reference sequence). The CDR3 nucleotides read TGTGCCAGCAGCTTGATAGCGGGAACCTACAATGAGCAGTTCTTC. Amino acid sequence: CASSLIAGTYNEQFF. The variable domain in full, completed from reference TRBV5-4 and TRBJ2-1, reads ETGVTQSPTHLIKTRGQQVTLRCSSQSGHNTVSWYQQALGQGPQFIFQYYREEENGRGNFPPRFSGLQFPNYSSELNVNALELDDSALYLCASSLIAGTYNEQFFGPGTRLTVL.

The V and J genes are TRBV7-6 and TRBJ1-1, with D tentatively TRBD1 (5 bases). Per the germline V gene, CDR1 is SGHVS and CDR2 is FNYEAQ. The length of the CDR3 is 15 residues. With 1 base removed from V and 4 bases from J, the gap between germline ends came to 13 bases. The CDR3 coding sequence is TGTGCCAGCAGCTTAGATGGAGTTCAGGGCACTGAAGCTTTCTTT. Translated, it gives CASSLDGVQGTEAFF.

The chain joins TRBV29-1 to TRBJ2-1; 11 bases fit TRBD1. The CDR3 length is 14 residues. Per germline, CDR1 SQVTM and CDR2 ANQGSEA. With 4 bases clipped from V and 6 bases from J, the junction kept 5 bases outside the gene matches. This CDR3 reads CSVVRDRGFNEQFF. The CDR3, as DNA: TGCAGCGTTGTTCGGGACAGGGGGTTCAATGAGCAGTTCTTC.

The gene calls are TRBV11-2 and TRBJ1-6; TRBD1 agrees at 9 bases. There are 16 residues in the CDR3. J lost 8 bases, V lost 1 base, and 6 bases had no gene match. Looked up from germline, CDR1 is SGHAT and CDR2 is FQNNGV. The CDR3 DNA follows: TGTGCCAGCAGCTTAGCCGGGGACAGGGCTGATTCACCCCTCCACTTT. This translates into CASSLAGDRADSPLHF.

This chain links TRBV5-1 with TRBJ1-5; 11 bases fit TRBD1. The CDR3 runs to 17 residues. V trimming: 1 base; J trimming: 4 bases; junction bases outside the gene matches: 7. The V gene's germline CDR1 is SGHRS and CDR2 YFSETQ. The CDR3 is CASSLWGGQGANQPQHF. For the CDR3, the DNA is TGCGCCAGCAGCTTGTGGGGTGGACAGGGGGCTAATCAGCCCCAGCATTTT.

For the CDR3, the DNA is TGCGCCAGCAGCCCACGGGGCGGGGAGCTGTTTTTT. Translating it yields CASSPRGGELFF. J is TRBJ2-2 and V is TRBV5-1; TRBD2 might be the D (5 bases). The V gene's germline CDR1 is SGHRS and CDR2 YFSETQ. The V end was cut by 4 bases, the J end by 7 bases, with 8 bases between. The CDR3 covers 12 residues.

The chain couples TRBV19 to TRBJ1-5; TRBD1 matches at 7 bases. V was pared by 11 bases and J by 3 bases, with 16 bases of the junction left unmatched. The CDR3 runs to 16 residues. Germline V gives CDR1 LNHDA, CDR2 SQIVND (reference sequence). The CDR3, as DNA: TGTGCCTCCCAAGGGACGGACCAGGGGGACAATCAGCCCCAGCATTTT. Encoded protein: CASQGTDQGDNQPQHF. Looking up the rest from reference TRBV19 and TRBJ1-5 gives the full variable domain: DGGITQSPKYLFRKEGQNVTLSCEQNLNHDAMYWYRQDPGQGLRLIYYSQIVNDFQKGDIAEGYSVSREKKESFPLTVTSAQKNPTAFYLCASQGTDQGDNQPQHFGDGTRLSIL.